The clone carrying this TCR beta chain has a count of ten or more. The sample originates from a study of tumor-infiltrating lymphocytes in primary liver carcinoma. The overall study: Tumors, staged T1-T3 N0M0, spanned about 4.2 to 10 cm.

Researchers generated TCR beta cDNA from approximately 500 ng of total RNA, relying on a constant-region primer. Slightly modified ARM-PCR served as the procedure for the TCR beta libraries. These libraries came from three rounds of nested multiplex PCR. TRBV1-TRBV30 forward primers paired with a C-beta reverse primer were used in the first two PCR rounds, which ran approximately 10 cycles each. TCRdb re-analysed the multiplex PCR reads in MiXCR, keeping a single row per CDR3 protein. The top ten clones hold 15% to 20% of a sample with about 35,000 distinct CDR3 sequences, under 75% of them seen once. Between about 20 and 30 mg of unsorted bulk tissue served as the source from which RNA and DNA were co-extracted. Infection with HBV was chronic in patients; they were treatment-naive. Sampling of every tumor involved five separate regions. These included the tumor centre. Uniformly, tumor samples exhibited a viable tumor cell fraction exceeding 75%.

Trimming shortened V by 2 bases and J by 0 bases, and 13 bases separated the two germline ends. In germline, CDR1 is DFQATT, CDR2 SNEGSKA (reference sequence). The CDR3 is 16 residues long. The rearrangement joins TRBV20-1 to TRBJ2-2, with D perhaps TRBD2 (7 bases). The specimen sequenced was liver tumor tissue from sampling region 4. Indicated subset: tumor region T4, right-lateral pole. The receptor was isolated from a man between 35 and 55 years old with primary liver carcinoma and hepatitis B virus infection. CDR3 nucleotide sequence: TGCAGTGCTAGAAAGGCGGGGGCTACGAACACCGGGGAGCTGTTTTTT. Encoded protein: CSARKAGATNTGELFF.